Shown below are 27 T cell receptor beta chains from a single sample sequenced in a study of blood T cell repertoires in COVID-19. The method was immunoSEQ multiplex PCR; TCRdb's version includes in-frame clones alone and lacks a portion of them. This table has hundreds of thousands of clones, approximately 81% appearing once. The sample consisted of peripheral blood. Receptors were obtained from a woman of 80 years or more with acute or convalescent COVID-19.

This rearrangement joins TRBV5-1 to TRBJ1-6; TRBD1 matches 12 bases. The germline CDR1 and CDR2 sequences are SGHRS and YFSETQ. V lost 0 bases, J lost 5 bases, and 15 bases stayed unmatched. The CDR3 is 21 amino acids. CDR3 in DNA: TGCGCCAGCAGCTTGGAGGGGCCCGGGACAGGGGGCTTTCGGGATAATTCACCCCTCCACTTT. The encoded protein is CASSLEGPGTGGFRDNSPLHF.

There are a few counts of this clone. V is TRBV19 and J is TRBJ2-2; D remains ambiguous. This CDR3 spans 15 amino acids. The germline gives CDR1 LNHDA, CDR2 SQIVND (reference sequence). The V and J ends lost 6 bases and 5 bases respectively, with 16 bases between them. The CDR3 here is CASSLYSRKTGELFF. The CDR3 DNA follows: TGTGCCAGTAGCCTCTACTCTAGAAAAACCGGGGAGCTGTTTTTT.

The DNA of the CDR3 is TGTGCCATAGGACTAGCGGGCTCCTACGAGCAGTACTTC. The encoded protein is CAIGLAGSYEQYF. The gene calls are TRBV12-3 or TRBV12-4 and TRBJ2-7; 11 bases are a match to TRBD2. V was pared by 10 bases and J by 0 bases, with 2 bases of the junction left unmatched. CDR3 length: 13 amino acids.

The J gene is TRBJ1-3, the V gene TRBV7-6; D uncertain. V shed 1 base and J shed 0 bases, with 13 bases lying between them. The CDR3 runs 17 residues. CDR1 and CDR2 from the germline V gene are SGHVS and FNYEAQ. The CDR3 loop reads CASSLDLRAASGNTIYF. The CDR3 DNA follows: TGTGCCAGCAGCTTAGATTTGAGGGCGGCCTCTGGAAACACCATATATTTT.

V usage is TRBV19 and J usage is TRBJ1-1; weak D call: TRBD1 (5 bases). The CDR3 covers 15 residues. CDR1 and CDR2 (germline): LNHDA, SQIVND (reference sequence). The V end was cut by 5 bases, the J end by 3 bases, with 16 bases between. In nucleotides, the CDR3 is TGTGCCAGTAGTGATCTTGGCAGGGTGGACACTGAAGCTTTCTTT. As protein: CASSDLGRVDTEAFF.

The rearrangement joins TRBV11-3 to TRBJ1-1, with D maybe TRBD1 (5 bases). Germline CDR1 reads SGHNT; CDR2 reads YENEEA. V lost 3 bases and J lost 2, with 16 bases in between. The CDR3 extends over 16 amino acids. In nucleotides, the CDR3 is TGTGCCAGCAGCTTCCCCTTGGGGGGAAGTAACACTGAAGCTTTCTTT. As protein: CASSFPLGGSNTEAFF.

This clone occurred a few times. The CDR3 loop reads CASTGGAYGYTF. As DNA, the CDR3 is TGTGCCAGCACCGGGGGGGCCTATGGCTACACCTTC. The chain is built from TRBV6-5 and TRBJ1-2; a possible D gene is TRBD1 (6 bases). Trimming removed 7 bases at V and 4 bases at J, with 10 bases between. The CDR3 length is 12 residues. From germline, CDR1 is MNHEY and CDR2 SVGAGI.

V gene TRBV19 combines with J gene TRBJ2-1; 7 nucleotides match TRBD1. In germline, CDR1 is LNHDA, CDR2 SQIVND (reference sequence). J was trimmed by 5 bases and V by 5 bases; bases with no gene match: 12. CDR3 length: 16 residues. CDR3: CASSGTDRSFNNEQFF. DNA of the CDR3: TGTGCCAGTAGTGGGACAGACCGTTCTTTCAACAATGAGCAGTTCTTC. Filled out from reference TRBV19 and TRBJ2-1, the complete variable domain reads DGGITQSPKYLFRKEGQNVTLSCEQNLNHDAMYWYRQDPGQGLRLIYYSQIVNDFQKGDIAEGYSVSREKKESFPLTVTSAQKNPTAFYLCASSGTDRSFNNEQFFGPGTRLTVL.

The chain uses TRBV3-1 (or the pseudogene TRBV3-2) and TRBJ2-5, with 9 bases identical to TRBD1. With 0 bases clipped from V and 0 bases from J, the junction kept 11 bases outside the gene matches. CDR1 and CDR2 (germline): LGHDT, YNNKEL (reference sequence). CDR3 size: 19 residues. This CDR3 is CASSQERGTGKTYQETQYF. CDR3 DNA: TGTGCCAGCAGCCAAGAGCGCGGGACAGGGAAGACATACCAAGAGACCCAGTACTTC.

This clone was seen a single time. The rearrangement joins TRBV29-1 to TRBJ2-3; D is ambiguous. CDR1 is SQVTM, CDR2 ANQGSEA, per germline. Trimming left V 0 bases short and J 6 bases short, with 7 bases between. The CDR3 covers 12 residues. CDR3 in DNA: TGCAGCGTTGAAGATGCCGGGGATACGCAGTATTTT. This translates into CSVEDAGDTQYF.

V is TRBV2 and J is TRBJ2-3; possible D gene TRBD1, 5 bases. This CDR3 comprises 15 residues. With 4 bases removed from V and 0 bases from J, the gap between germline ends came to 11 bases. Germline CDR1 reads SNHLY; CDR2 reads FYNNEI. CDR3 DNA: TGTGCCAGCAGTGGTGGACAAACTAGCACAGATACGCAGTATTTT. This gives the protein CASSGGQTSTDTQYF.

The chain uses TRBV19 and TRBJ1-2, with 8 bases that match TRBD1. The CDR3 runs 14 residues. V trimming: 7 bases; J trimming: 4 bases; junction bases outside the gene matches: 8. CDR1 LNHDA and CDR2 SQIVND come from the germline V gene (reference sequence). The CDR3 region has the DNA TGTGCCAGTACCTCGACAGGGGTCGGCTATGGCTACACCTTC. Its translation: CASTSTGVGYGYTF.

The CDR3 coding sequence is TGTGCCAGCAGCCGCGTGGGACAGTACAATGAGCAGTTCTTC. Protein sequence: CASSRVGQYNEQFF. This chain links TRBV11-1 with TRBJ2-1, with 7 bases that match TRBD1. This CDR3 comprises 14 residues. Germline CDR1 SGHAT, CDR2 FQDESV (reference sequence). After removal of 5 bases from V and 4 bases from J, the junction contained 5 bases not matched to a gene.

This clone was observed a handful of times. V usage is TRBV7-8 and J usage is TRBJ1-1; the match to TRBD1 covers 11 bases. With V trimmed by 5 bases and J by 8 bases, 4 bases remained unmatched. Germline V CDR1 and CDR2: SGHVS, FQNEAQ. This CDR3 has 13 residues. CDR3 loop: CASSRGQGAEAFF. The DNA for the CDR3 is TGTGCCAGCAGCCGTGGACAGGGGGCGGAAGCTTTCTTT.

This chain uses TRBV2 with TRBJ2-3, with 7 bases identical to TRBD2. Trimming at V came to 6 bases and at J to 3 bases, leaving 6 bases not matched to a gene. CDR1 is SNHLY, CDR2 FYNNEI, per germline. The CDR3 covers 14 residues. The chain's CDR3 is CASSVQRGTDTQYF. DNA for the CDR3: TGTGCCAGCAGCGTCCAGCGGGGTACAGATACGCAGTATTTT.

The chain has TRBV28 and TRBJ1-2, with a tentative D call TRBD1 (5 bases). Trimming removed 4 bases from V and 0 bases from J, with 15 bases in between. This CDR3 region has 16 residues. Germline values: CDR1 MDHEN, CDR2 SYDVKM. CDR3 loop: CASSSAAGTSNYGYTF. The DNA for the CDR3 is TGTGCCAGCAGTTCAGCGGCGGGGACGTCTAACTATGGCTACACCTTC.

Regarding this clone: Distinct nucleotide sequences in the sample also encode this CDR3. This chain uses TRBV12-3 or TRBV12-4 with TRBJ1-1, with D unclear. Trimming shortened V by 1 base and J by 1 base, and 4 bases separated the two germline ends. CDR3 length: 13 residues. The CDR3 DNA follows: TGTGCCAGCAGTTTAGGGAGGAACACTGAAGCTTTCTTT. It codes for CASSLGRNTEAFF.

The chain is built from TRBV20-1 and TRBJ1-1; 8 bases fit TRBD1. The CDR3 is made up of 11 amino acids. Losses at the gene ends were 6 bases for V and 3 bases for J; bases not matched to a gene: 0. Germline V lookup: CDR1 DFQATT, CDR2 SNEGSKA (reference sequence). The CDR3 region is CSAQGDTEAFF. The CDR3 DNA is TGCAGTGCACAGGGGGACACTGAAGCTTTCTTT.

The chain links TRBV5-1 to TRBJ1-3; D gene ambiguous. The CDR3 length is 16 residues. Germline V gives CDR1 SGHRS, CDR2 YFSETQ. V gave up 0 bases and J gave up 0 bases, with 10 bases separating them. CDR3 coding DNA: TGCGCCAGCAGCTTGGGAAACACACACTCTGGAAACACCATATATTTT. Translated, it gives CASSLGNTHSGNTIYF.

The CDR3 region has the DNA TGTGCCAGCATATTGGGGACAGTCCCCTACGAGCAGTACTTC. The encoded protein is CASILGTVPYEQYF. This sequence joins TRBV6-6 and TRBJ2-7; 7 bases line up with TRBD1. The germline V gene encodes CDR1 MNHNY and CDR2 SVGAGI (reference sequence). Trimming cost V 7 bases and J 2 bases; bases outside gene matches: 8. This CDR3 contains 14 residues.

This chain links TRBV30 with TRBJ1-1, with 8 bases lining up with TRBD1. Germline CDR1 is GTSNPN and CDR2 is SVGIG (reference sequence). The junction had 5 bases not matched to a gene; V was cut back by 1 base and J by 1 base. The CDR3 consists of 15 residues. This CDR3 reads CAWSAGGSANTEAFF. In DNA form, the CDR3 reads TGTGCCTGGAGTGCAGGGGGCTCCGCGAACACTGAAGCTTTCTTT.

This chain joins TRBV19 and TRBJ2-3; TRBD1 matches at 10 bases. The V gene's germline CDR1 is LNHDA and CDR2 SQIVND (reference sequence). The CDR3 runs 14 residues. V lost 8 bases to trimming and J lost 4 bases; unmatched junction nucleotides: 6. CDR3 amino acids: CASRDRGPADTQYF. The DNA for the CDR3 is TGTGCCAGTCGCGACAGGGGGCCGGCAGATACGCAGTATTTT.

The J gene is TRBJ2-4, the V gene TRBV5-6; the D gene is possibly TRBD1 (6 bases). Germline values: CDR1 SGHDT, CDR2 YYEEEE. This CDR3 spans 12 amino acids. Trimming took 4 bases from V and 6 from J, leaving 8 bases between them. CDR3 in amino acids: CASSRGGNIQYF. CDR3 sequence (DNA): TGTGCCAGCAGCAGAGGGGGAAACATTCAGTACTTC.

The chain links TRBV10-3 to TRBJ2-1; 11 bases are shared with TRBD2. With 4 bases clipped from V and 8 bases from J, the junction kept 10 bases outside the gene matches. Germline values: CDR1 ENHRY, CDR2 SYGVKD. The CDR3 totals 16 residues. This CDR3 is CAISAQLAGENYEQFF. The CDR3 nucleotides are TGTGCCATCAGTGCGCAACTAGCGGGGGAAAACTATGAGCAGTTCTTC.

The chain links TRBV9 to TRBJ1-1; 9 bases line up with TRBD1. V lost 4 bases and J lost 5; bases outside the gene matches: 6. Germline CDR1 and CDR2: SGDLS and YYNGEE. CDR3 length equals 14 residues. CDR3 coding DNA: TGTGCCAGCAGCCTAGGACAGGGGCGGACTGAAGCTTTCTTT. It translates to CASSLGQGRTEAFF.

The chain is built from TRBV5-8 and TRBJ1-5; TRBD1 matches at 8 bases. This CDR3 is 14 amino acids long. Losses at the gene ends were 2 bases for V and 6 bases for J; bases not matched to a gene: 4. CDR1 and CDR2 from the germline V gene are SGHTS and YDEGEE. Here the CDR3 reads CASSLDRGGQPQHF. CDR3 sequence (DNA): TGTGCCAGCAGCTTAGACAGGGGCGGTCAGCCCCAGCATTTT.

This rearrangement joins TRBV9 to TRBJ2-3; no definite D call. The CDR3 extends over 16 amino acids. Germline-derived CDR1 and CDR2 are SGDLS and YYNGEE. V was pared by 0 bases and J by 0 bases, with 11 bases between. In DNA form, the CDR3 reads TGTGCCAGCAGCGTAGGTCAGTCGACTAGCACAGATACGCAGTATTTT. Translation: CASSVGQSTSTDTQYF.